This entry lists 7 T cell receptor beta chains sequenced from one sample in a study of monozygotic twins with inflammatory bowel disease. TCRdb re-called the 5' RACE reads and catalogs CDR3 proteins one per entry, DNA excluded. The ten most abundant clones cover about 2.4% of a sample with fewer than 550,000 distinct CDR3 sequences. The sample taken for sequencing was blood. The source is a human donor with ulcerative colitis or Crohn's disease, or a healthy co-twin of an affected twin (not recorded which).

This chain connects TRBV7-2 to TRBJ1-1; TCRdb names TRBD1, which stays unverified in the absence of DNA. This CDR3 has 13 residues. CDR1 SGHTA and CDR2 FQGNSA come from the germline V gene. CDR3 in amino acids: CASSPRGAAEAFF.

The rearrangement joins TRBV7-9 to TRBJ2-1. The CDR3 spans 13 residues. From germline, CDR1 is SEHNR and CDR2 FQNEAQ (reference sequence). CDR3 sequence reads: CASSFGSDHEQFF.

The rearrangement joins TRBV7-7 to TRBJ2-5; TCRdb proposes TRBD1, but this gene call is untestable without DNA. Germline loops: CDR1 SSHAT, CDR2 FNYEAQ (reference sequence). The CDR3 runs 13 residues. Here the CDR3 reads CASSSTGLETQYF.

This chain joins TRBV19 and TRBJ2-2; TCRdb's D call of TRBD2 is untestable without DNA. CDR1 is LNHDA, CDR2 SQIVND, per germline (reference sequence). This CDR3 is built from 16 residues. CDR3 region: CASGTSGAPNTGELFF.

The chain combines TRBV5-1 with TRBJ2-3; the TCRdb call, TRBD1, lacks DNA for checking. This CDR3 region has 15 residues. Looked up from germline, CDR1 is SGHRS and CDR2 is YFSETQ. CDR3 region: CASSRTGARADTQYF.

This chain connects TRBV20-1 to TRBJ1-2. The CDR3 is 13 amino acids. Germline CDR1 DFQATT, CDR2 SNEGSKA (reference sequence). This chain's CDR3 is CSARDINPYGYTF.

The J gene is TRBJ2-1, the V gene TRBV7-2; TCRdb's D call, TRBD2, is unchecked because there is no DNA. Germline CDR1 SGHTA, CDR2 FQGNSA. This CDR3 spans 15 amino acids. The chain's CDR3 is CASSLVTSGRGEQFF.